The 22 T cell receptor beta chains listed next were all sequenced from one sample in a study of CD8 T cell repertoires and HIV-1 epitope variants. Repertoires were generated with immunoSEQ multiplex PCR, while TCRdb's copy carries only in-frame clones and drops some. The repertoire holds approximately 4,900 clones, over 50% seen once, with around 40% in the top ten. Their antigen targets remain unknown. What was sequenced was cultured CD8+ T cells derived from PBMCs. These receptors all come from a male donor with HIV.

This clone was seen a handful of times. V usage is TRBV6-6 and J usage is TRBJ1-1; D might be TRBD1 (6 bases). V shed 3 bases and J shed 0 bases, with 11 bases lying between them. The CDR3 is made up of 15 amino acids. Germline V gene sequence: CDR1 MNHNY, CDR2 SVGAGI (reference sequence). The CDR3 reads CASSYIGGMNTEAFF. CDR3 DNA: TGTGCCAGCAGTTATATTGGGGGCATGAACACTGAAGCTTTCTTT.

This clone was detected a few times. The J gene is TRBJ2-1, the V gene TRBV2; D may match TRBD1 or TRBD2 (6 bases each). Trimming pared 7 bases from V and 0 bases from J, leaving 13 bases between. Germline V gives CDR1 SNHLY, CDR2 FYNNEI. CDR3 length: 15 residues. The CDR3 loop reads CASTEGGSSYNEQFF. CDR3 coding DNA: TGTGCCAGCACCGAGGGGGGAAGCTCCTACAATGAGCAGTTCTTC.

In its sample, this clone was seen a few times. The chain combines TRBV4-3 with TRBJ2-3; D unresolved. The CDR3 is 12 residues long. Germline V CDR1 and CDR2: LGHNA, YSLEER. V dropped 0 bases and J dropped 2 bases, with 0 bases sitting between them. The CDR3 coding sequence is TGCGCCAGCAGCCAAGACACAGATACGCAGTATTTT. Translating it yields CASSQDTDTQYF.

This chain joins TRBV5-5 and TRBJ1-5; the D is unclear. Trimming cost V 0 bases and J 6 bases, with 13 bases left between them. Germline-derived CDR1 and CDR2 are SGHKS and YYEKEE (reference sequence). This CDR3 has 15 amino acids. The CDR3 here is CASSLAWQTGQPQHF. Here the CDR3 DNA reads TGTGCCAGCAGCTTGGCCTGGCAGACTGGTCAGCCCCAGCATTTT. Looking up the rest from reference TRBV5-5 and TRBJ1-5 gives the full variable domain: DAGVTQSPTHLIKTRGQQVTLRCSPISGHKSVSWYQQVLGQGPQFIFQYYEKEERGRGNFPDRFSARQFPNYSSELNVNALLLGDSALYLCASSLAWQTGQPQHFGDGTRLSIL.

The chain couples TRBV7-9 to TRBJ2-5, with D perhaps TRBD1 (5 bases). Between the trimmed V and J ends, which lost 5 bases and 1 base, there was a span of 14 bases. Germline V CDR1 and CDR2: SEHNR, FQNEAQ (reference sequence). The CDR3 runs to 15 residues. The CDR3 DNA reads as TGTGCCAGCAGCCCATCCTTGCAGGGCCAAGAGACCCAGTACTTC. Its translation is CASSPSLQGQETQYF. The full variable domain, in which reference TRBV7-9 and TRBJ2-5 provide the parts outside the CDR3, is DTGVSQNPRHKITKRGQNVTFRCDPISEHNRLYWYRQTLGQGPEFLTYFQNEAQLEKSRLLSDRFSAERPKGSFSTLEIQRTEQGDSAMYLCASSPSLQGQETQYFGPGTRLLVL.

The chain is built from TRBV5-1 and TRBJ2-2; TRBD1 or TRBD2 may be the D gene (5 bases each). The CDR3 totals 20 residues. The germline V and J ends were trimmed by 2 bases and 6 bases, with 29 bases remaining between them. Germline assignment: CDR1 SGHRS and CDR2 YFSETQ. The CDR3 DNA sequence: TGCGCCAGCAGCTTCCTTCAGGTTTTCAGGGAACCAGGACTTGCCGGGGAGCTGTTTTTT. This encodes CASSFLQVFREPGLAGELFF.

This clone was seen more than once but under ten times. The rearrangement links TRBV5-1 to TRBJ2-7; weak D call: TRBD1 (5 bases). This CDR3 has 12 residues. Germline V gene lookup returns CDR1 SGHRS and CDR2 YFSETQ. With 7 bases removed from V and 1 base from J, the gap between germline ends came to 9 bases. CDR3 region: CASEGDSYEQYF. In DNA, the CDR3 is TGCGCCAGCGAAGGGGATTCCTACGAGCAGTACTTC.

The rearrangement uses TRBV27 and TRBJ2-3; D is possibly TRBD2 (6 bases). The ends were cut back, 6 bases at V and 4 bases at J, with 17 bases in the middle. Germline V lookup: CDR1 MNHEY, CDR2 SMNVEV (reference sequence). This CDR3 spans 15 amino acids. Here the CDR3 reads CASRFGAGRPDTQYF. CDR3 DNA: TGTGCCAGCAGGTTCGGGGCGGGAAGGCCAGATACGCAGTATTTT.

This clone is a singleton in its sample. V usage is TRBV2 and J usage is TRBJ2-1; 8 nucleotides agree with TRBD1. This CDR3 has 17 amino acids. V shed 2 bases and J 7 bases; nucleotides not matched to a gene: 13. Germline CDR1 is SNHLY and CDR2 is FYNNEI. DNA for the CDR3: TGTGCCAGCAGTGAACCCAAGGACAGGGTGGTTGGGAATGAGCAGTTCTTC. This gives the protein CASSEPKDRVVGNEQFF.

This clone turned up a few times. V gene TRBV27 combines with J gene TRBJ1-1, with 7 bases lining up with TRBD1. Per germline, CDR1 MNHEY and CDR2 SMNVEV (reference sequence). This CDR3 comprises 14 residues. Losses at the gene ends were 5 bases for V and 0 bases for J; bases not matched to a gene: 3. CDR3 DNA: TGTGCCAGCAGTCTCGGGACAGTGAACACTGAAGCTTTCTTT. It is translated as CASSLGTVNTEAFF.

The gene calls are TRBV5-6 and TRBJ2-7, with D uncertain. V was trimmed by 4 bases and J by 0 bases, leaving 11 bases between them. The V gene's germline CDR1 is SGHDT and CDR2 YYEEEE. This CDR3 is 14 amino acids long. CDR3 bases: TGTGCCAGCAGCCTCTCTAGTCCCTCCTACGAGCAGTACTTC. Translated: CASSLSSPSYEQYF.

The chain links TRBV27 to TRBJ2-2, with TRBD2 identical over 13 bases. From germline, CDR1 is MNHEY and CDR2 SMNVEV (reference sequence). The CDR3 spans 21 residues. The J segment lost 5 bases and the V segment lost 6 bases, leaving 21 bases of the junction unmatched. Written as DNA, the CDR3 is TGTGCCAGCAGATCCACCACCACTAGCGGGGGGGCCTCTGGACTAACCGGGGAGCTGTTTTTT. Residues: CASRSTTTSGGASGLTGELFF.

This CDR3 is CASSIEEVGGYTF. CDR3 DNA: TGTGCCAGTAGTATCGAGGAGGTGGGCGGCTACACCTTC. The chain joins TRBV19 to TRBJ1-2, with unresolved D. The CDR3 sequence is 13 residues long. Germline loops: CDR1 LNHDA, CDR2 SQIVND (reference sequence). V was shortened by 3 bases and J by 8 bases, with 13 bases between the two germline ends. The full variable domain, its missing parts supplied by reference TRBV19 and TRBJ1-2, is DGGITQSPKYLFRKEGQNVTLSCEQNLNHDAMYWYRQDPGQGLRLIYYSQIVNDFQKGDIAEGYSVSREKKESFPLTVTSAQKNPTAFYLCASSIEEVGGYTFGSGTRLTVV.

The genes are TRBV18 and TRBJ2-5; a weak D match, TRBD1 (6 bases). V lost 3 bases and J lost 2, with 13 bases in between. Per germline, CDR1 KGHSH and CDR2 LQKENI. The CDR3 has 15 residues. In DNA, the CDR3 is TGTGCCAGCTCACCCCGGGACACCCCTCAAGAGACCCAGTACTTC. Translated: CASSPRDTPQETQYF. Variable domain in full (rest from reference TRBV18 and TRBJ2-5): NAGVMQNPRHLVRRRGQEARLRCSPMKGHSHVYWYRQLPEEGLKFMVYLQKENIIDESGMPKERFSAEFPKEGPSILRIQQVVRGDSAAYFCASSPRDTPQETQYFGPGTRLLVL.

This clone was seen more than once but under ten times. The rearrangement uses TRBV5-8 and TRBJ1-2; no clear D. This CDR3 has 16 amino acids. Between the trimmed V and J ends, which lost 4 bases and 3 bases, there was a span of 19 bases. Germline assignment: CDR1 SGHTS and CDR2 YDEGEE. The CDR3 here is CASSPWPVELDYGYTF. DNA of the CDR3: TGTGCCAGCAGCCCTTGGCCGGTAGAATTGGACTATGGCTACACCTTC. Drawing the rest from reference TRBV5-8 and TRBJ1-2, the complete variable domain is EAGVTQSPTHLIKTRGQQATLRCSPISGHTSVYWYQQALGLGLQFLLWYDEGEERNRGNFPPRFSGRQFPNYSSELNVNALELEDSALYLCASSPWPVELDYGYTFGSGTRLTVV.

This chain joins TRBV30 and TRBJ2-7; D is undetermined. This CDR3 has 11 amino acids. With 5 bases removed from V and 10 bases from J, the gap between germline ends came to 15 bases. CDR1 and CDR2 (germline): GTSNPN, SVGIG (reference sequence). The CDR3 DNA reads as TGTGCCTGGGGGCTTGCGACGTTACAGTACTTC. This sequence encodes CAWGLATLQYF.

The rearrangement joins TRBV4-2 to TRBJ2-1; D perhaps matches TRBD2 (6 bases). Germline CDR1 and CDR2: LGHNA and YNFKEQ. CDR3 size: 15 residues. With 0 bases removed from V and 8 bases from J, the gap between germline ends came to 14 bases. The CDR3, as DNA: TGTGCCAGCAGCCAAGATGGGCGGGGCGGGGATGAGCAGTTCTTC. It translates to CASSQDGRGGDEQFF.

J is TRBJ2-5 and V is TRBV7-9; D not certain. Germline V gene data show CDR1 as SEHNR and CDR2 as FQNEAQ (reference sequence). There are 14 residues in the CDR3. V gave up 1 base and J gave up 0 bases, with 6 bases separating them. This CDR3 reads CASSLDRYQETQYF. The CDR3 nucleotides read TGTGCCAGCAGCTTAGATCGTTACCAAGAGACCCAGTACTTC.

The chain employs TRBV15 and TRBJ1-1, with 10 bases identical to TRBD1. In germline, CDR1 is LNHNV, CDR2 YYDKDF (reference sequence). V was pared by 6 bases and J by 3 bases, with 4 bases of the junction left unmatched. The CDR3 spans 14 residues. CDR3 in DNA: TGTGCCACCAGAGCCGGGACAGGGGACACTGAAGCTTTCTTT. It specifies CATRAGTGDTEAFF.

V usage is TRBV19 and J usage is TRBJ2-7, with TRBD1 matching 8 bases. Germline CDR1 is LNHDA and CDR2 is SQIVND (reference sequence). CDR3 length: 14 residues. The trim removed 1 base at V and 3 bases at J, leaving 2 bases unmatched. CDR3 in amino acids: CASSIGTGNYEQYF. CDR3 DNA sequence: TGTGCCAGTAGTATAGGGACAGGGAACTACGAGCAGTACTTC.

The sample holds a few counts of this clone. V is TRBV2 and J is TRBJ2-1, with TRBD2 as a possible D gene (7 bases). CDR1 SNHLY and CDR2 FYNNEI come from the germline V gene. Trimming cost V 5 bases and J 6 bases, with 23 bases left between them. This CDR3 spans 17 amino acids. Here the CDR3 DNA reads TGTGCCAGCAGTCCGCTTAGCGGAGGGGGGGCGTTCAATGAGCAGTTCTTC. This translates into CASSPLSGGGAFNEQFF. Full variable domain (rest looked up from reference TRBV2 and TRBJ2-1): EPEVTQTPSHQVTQMGQEVILRCVPISNHLYFYWYRQILGQKVEFLVSFYNNEISEKSEIFDDQFSVERPDGSNFTLKIRSTKLEDSAMYFCASSPLSGGGAFNEQFFGPGTRLTVL.

Worth noting for this clone: Germline is not matched at one junction end, which may reflect a read error. The chain combines TRBV5-4 with TRBJ2-7; the match to TRBD2 covers 8 bases. This CDR3 contains 14 residues. Per germline, CDR1 SGHNT and CDR2 YYREEE (reference sequence). CDR3 sequence reads: CASSAGLGSSEQYF. CDR3 DNA sequence: TGTGCCAGCAGCGCGGGACTAGGTTCCTCCGAGCAGTACTTC.